This entry lists 5 T cell receptor beta chains sequenced from one sample in a study of blood T cell repertoires in COVID-19. Measured with immunoSEQ multiplex PCR; TCRdb has only the in-frame clones, and not every one. In the table there are approximately 170,000 clones, 81% of which are singletons. Sequencing was performed on peripheral blood. These TCRs come from a man aged 60 to 69 with active or convalescent COVID-19.

This clone occurred a few times. The chain carries TRBV7-2 and TRBJ1-1; D possibly corresponds to TRBD1 (5 bases). V lost 1 base and J 6 bases, leaving 12 bases between the germline ends. In germline, CDR1 is SGHTA, CDR2 FQGNSA. This CDR3 comprises 14 residues. The CDR3 DNA sequence: TGTGCCAGCAGCTTAGGGGGCGTCAGGGCTGAAGCTTTCTTT. Amino acid sequence: CASSLGGVRAEAFF.

V is TRBV20-1 and J is TRBJ2-1, with 8 positions matching TRBD2. CDR3 length equals 11 residues. Germline-derived CDR1 and CDR2 are DFQATT and SNEGSKA (reference sequence). The V and J ends lost 4 bases and 8 bases, in that order; junction bases with no gene match: 1. The CDR3 DNA reads TGCAGTGCTAAGCGGGAGTATGAGCAGTTCTTC. Translation gives CSAKREYEQFF.

V is TRBV19 and J is TRBJ1-6; D perhaps matches TRBD1 (6 bases). From germline, CDR1 is LNHDA and CDR2 SQIVND (reference sequence). Trimming removed 5 bases from V and 7 bases from J, with 12 bases in between. This CDR3 has 14 residues. The CDR3 DNA sequence: TGTGCCAGTAGTCAACAGGGATCCAATTCACCCCTCCACTTT. Protein: CASSQQGSNSPLHF.

This clone was found a few times. Other DNA variants within this sample encode the same CDR3. The CDR3 DNA sequence: TGTGCCAGCAGATATAGCAATCAGCCCCAGCATTTT. Translated: CASRYSNQPQHF. This chain uses TRBV12-3 or TRBV12-4 with TRBJ1-5; D call uncertain. CDR3 length: 12 residues. V was pared by 6 bases and J by 0 bases, with 3 bases between.

The chain joins TRBV5-1 to TRBJ2-2, with TRBD2 matching over 11 bases. Germline assignment: CDR1 SGHRS and CDR2 YFSETQ. This CDR3 spans 16 amino acids. Trimming removed 3 bases from V and 0 bases from J; junction bases left unmatched: 1. DNA for the CDR3: TGCGCCAGCAGCTCGGGACTAGCGGCGAACACCGGGGAGCTGTTTTTT. The encoded protein is CASSSGLAANTGELFF.